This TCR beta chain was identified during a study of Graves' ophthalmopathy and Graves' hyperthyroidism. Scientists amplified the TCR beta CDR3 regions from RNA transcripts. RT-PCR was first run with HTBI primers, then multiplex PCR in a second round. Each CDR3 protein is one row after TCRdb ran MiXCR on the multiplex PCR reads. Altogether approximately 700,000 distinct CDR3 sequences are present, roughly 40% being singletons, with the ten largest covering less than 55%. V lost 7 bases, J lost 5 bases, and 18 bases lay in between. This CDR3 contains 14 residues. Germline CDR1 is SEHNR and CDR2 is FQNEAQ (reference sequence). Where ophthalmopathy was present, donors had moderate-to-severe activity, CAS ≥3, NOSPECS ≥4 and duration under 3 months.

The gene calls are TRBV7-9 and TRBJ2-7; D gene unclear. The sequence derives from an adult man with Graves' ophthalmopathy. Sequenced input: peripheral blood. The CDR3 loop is CASTGPPESHEQYF. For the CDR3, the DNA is TGTGCCAGCACCGGACCACCGGAGAGCCACGAGCAGTACTTC.